Here is one TCR beta chain with its context. Its antigen is still unknown. This CDR3 has 12 residues. CDR1 and CDR2 (germline): LNHDA, SQIVND (reference sequence). The J segment lost 15 bases and the V segment lost 1 base, leaving 5 bases of the junction unmatched. This sample was taken from a study of T cell repertoires in cytomegalovirus infection. Study details: CMV infection together with matching HLA type was indicated by public TCR beta signatures. Findings of the study overall: Clonotype analysis showed dominance of the ex vivo response by HLA-C-restricted CMV-specific TCR beta clonotypes.

TCRdb redid the calling of the reads with MiXCR, one entry per CDR3 protein. In the table there are approximately 390,000 distinct CDR3 sequences, about a third of which are singletons. The clonotype was recovered from a human donor in good health (CMV status not recorded). Some clones in this sample may be carry-over from other donors' samples. V usage is TRBV19 and J usage is TRBJ2-1, with 8 bases matching TRBD2. Sample: cultured PBMCs, taken from culture after CMV antigen stimulation. Here the CDR3 DNA reads TGTGCCAGTAGTATAGCGGGAGGGCGCTCGTTCTTC. This translates into CASSIAGGRSFF.